The TCR beta chain described here comes from a study of blood T cell repertoires in COVID-19. Assay: immunoSEQ multiplex PCR; the TCRdb copy retains only in-frame clones and omits some. The table includes 90,000 or so clones, around nine tenths detected once. The CDR3 is 16 amino acids. V lost 2 bases, J lost 3 bases, and 16 bases lay in between. Germline V gene sequence: CDR1 MNHEY, CDR2 SVGEGT. The chain couples TRBV6-2 or TRBV6-3 to TRBJ1-1; no firm D call. Sequenced material: peripheral blood. This receptor was identified in a man older than 75 with acute or convalescent COVID-19. In nucleotides, the CDR3 is TGTGCCAGCAGTTACAGACTCGACGAAATCCACACTGAAGCTTTCTTT. Protein: CASSYRLDEIHTEAFF.